Listed here are 11 T cell receptor beta chains from one sample, sequenced in a study of blood T cells in healthy people across ages (dated by TCRdb to about 2015). The method behind the library was 5' RACE. Sequencing used an Illumina HiSeq 2500. The second PCR ran for roughly 7 to 12 cycles and used a J-beta primer mix along with a sample-barcoded 5' primer. TCRdb reprocessing: public reads trimmed at Q25 with fastp, clones called with MiXCR, in-frame beta chains kept. Rows are combined by CDR3 protein, so each entry shows the most common genes and DNA. For this sample there are hundreds of thousands of distinct CDR3 sequences; roughly 26% appear just once. About 30% of the sample comes from the top ten. The sample was blood. The receptors were gathered from a woman between 65 and 79 years old in good health.

The chain combines TRBV6-5 with TRBJ2-7; a possible D gene is TRBD2 (5 bases). CDR1 is MNHEY and CDR2 is SVGAGI in the germline V gene. The V end lost 3 bases, the J end lost 3 bases, and 9 bases lay between the germline ends. The CDR3 is 13 residues long. In DNA form, the CDR3 reads TGTGCCAGCAGTTATGTCGGGAACTACGAGCAGTACTTC. The encoded protein is CASSYVGNYEQYF.

The table lists this clonotype with a few counts. The rearrangement joins TRBV7-9 to TRBJ2-5; TRBD1 might be the D (6 bases). The closer fit of TRBJ2-7 to the DNA end suggests the J call may be wrong. Germline CDR1 reads SEHNR; CDR2 reads FQNEAQ (reference sequence). The CDR3 runs 14 residues. The CDR3 protein is CASSQGYGRDEQYF. CDR3 nucleotide sequence: TGTGCCAGCAGCCAGGGGTATGGACGCGACGAGCAGTACTTC.

The rearrangement uses TRBV20-1 and TRBJ2-5; tentative D call: TRBD2 (5 bases). The J call could be wrong; TRBJ2-7 is a better fit for the DNA end. The CDR3 consists of 14 residues. CDR1 and CDR2 (germline): DFQATT, SNEGSKA (reference sequence). The CDR3 protein is CSARRGPTSYEQYF. The CDR3 region has the DNA TGCAGTGCCCGCCGAGGGCCCACCTCCTACGAGCAGTACTTC.

The gene calls are TRBV6-1 and TRBJ2-5; weak D call: TRBD1 (5 bases). The CDR3 covers 17 residues. V lost 3 bases, J lost 5 bases, and 22 bases lay in between. Germline V gene data show CDR1 as MNHNS and CDR2 as SASEGT. The CDR3 nucleotides read TGTGCCAGCAGTGAGACCGGAAACTCAGGGTATACGGAGACCCAGTACTTC. It specifies CASSETGNSGYTETQYF.

The gene calls are TRBV28 and TRBJ1-2; no reliable D call. V was shortened by 8 bases and J by 1 base, with 11 bases between the two germline ends. Per germline, CDR1 MDHEN and CDR2 SYDVKM. This CDR3 comprises 13 residues. CDR3 in amino acids: CASFPHSNYGYTF. CDR3 nucleotides: TGTGCCAGCTTCCCACACAGTAACTATGGCTACACCTTC.

This clonotype has just a few counts. DNA for the CDR3: TGTGCCAGCAGTCTAGTCGCGGGAGCAGGAGAGACCCAGTACTTC. Translating gives CASSLVAGAGETQYF. V gene TRBV7-3 combines with J gene TRBJ2-5; 7 bases are shared with TRBD2. CDR1 is SGHTA, CDR2 FQGTGA, per germline. This CDR3 contains 15 residues. The junction had 11 bases not matched to a gene; V was cut back by 6 bases and J by 4 bases. Full variable domain (rest looked up from reference TRBV7-3 and TRBJ2-5): GAGVSQTPSNKVTEKGKYVELRCDPISGHTALYWYRQSLGQGPEFLIYFQGTGAADDSGLPNDRFFAVRPEGSVSTLKIQRTERGDSAVYLCASSLVAGAGETQYFGPGTRLLVL.

The gene calls are TRBV20-1 and TRBJ2-6; tentative D call: TRBD2 (5 bases). V dropped 4 bases and J dropped 0 bases, with 10 bases sitting between them. Germline V gene data show CDR1 as DFQATT and CDR2 as SNEGSKA (reference sequence). The CDR3 contains 15 residues. Written as DNA, the CDR3 is TGCAGTGCTACCCGACGGGGCTCTGGGGCCAACGTCCTGACTTTC. Protein: CSATRRGSGANVLTF.

This clonotype appeared many times. This rearrangement joins TRBV6-2 or TRBV6-3 to TRBJ2-1; D is unresolved. The CDR3 consists of 12 residues. V shed 3 bases and J shed 9 bases, with 9 bases lying between them. Germline V gives CDR1 MNHEY, CDR2 SVGEGT. The CDR3 sequence is CASSYALSEQFF. The CDR3 bases are TGTGCCAGCAGTTATGCCCTGAGTGAGCAGTTCTTC.

The chain couples TRBV5-1 to TRBJ2-6; D may correspond to TRBD1 or TRBD2 (6 bases each). Looked up from germline, CDR1 is SGHRS and CDR2 is YFSETQ. V was pared by 5 bases and J by 0 bases, with 12 bases between. The CDR3 contains 16 residues. The CDR3 nucleotides are TGCGCCAGCAGAACGGGGGCCTTCTCTGGGGCCAACGTCCTGACTTTC. Its protein is CASRTGAFSGANVLTF. Full variable domain (remainder filled in from reference TRBV5-1 and TRBJ2-6): KAGVTQTPRYLIKTRGQQVTLSCSPISGHRSVSWYQQTPGQGLQFLFEYFSETQRNKGNFPGRFSGRQFSNSRSEMNVSTLELGDSALYLCASRTGAFSGANVLTFGAGSRLTVL.

V and J are TRBV5-1 and TRBJ1-3; a possible D gene is TRBD1 (5 bases). Germline CDR1 SGHRS, CDR2 YFSETQ. V dropped 4 bases and J dropped 0 bases, with 8 bases sitting between them. This CDR3 has 14 amino acids. The DNA for the CDR3 is TGCGCCAGCAGCCGGGACGGCTCTGGAAACACCATATATTTT. Protein sequence: CASSRDGSGNTIYF.

The J gene is TRBJ2-3, the V gene TRBV5-5; weak D call: TRBD2 (5 bases). In germline, CDR1 is SGHKS, CDR2 YYEKEE (reference sequence). V shed 4 bases and J shed 2 bases, with 8 bases lying between them. The CDR3 has 13 residues. The chain's CDR3 is CASSRRTTDTQYF. In DNA form, the CDR3 reads TGTGCCAGCAGCCGGAGGACCACAGATACGCAGTATTTT.